Shown below are 20 T cell receptor beta chains from a single sample sequenced in a study of vaccination and CD4 T cells after COVID-19. The Oncomine TCR Beta short-read assay generated sequence data from the DNA of cultured CD4+ T cells. In TCRdb, the PCR reads were re-called with MiXCR into one record per CDR3 protein. Here the sample spans over 15,000 distinct CDR3 sequences, 52% being singletons. No antigen has been assigned to these receptors. Sample time point: late sampling 161 to 241 days after vaccination in a few convalescent patients. The treatment is: 10-day PBMC culture with coronavirus spike peptide pools or control peptides (ViraFEST assay). The starting material was CD4+ T cells from blood, cultured in vitro, obtained about 7 months after SARS-CoV-2 vaccination. The source of these receptors is a human donor who had recovered from COVID-19.

This clonotype has just one count. The chain recombines TRBV20-1 with TRBJ1-2; D is unresolved. Germline V lookup: CDR1 DFQATT, CDR2 SNEGSKA (reference sequence). This CDR3 has 11 amino acids. This CDR3 reads CSAYSGIGYTF. CDR3 DNA sequence: TGCAGCGCTTACTCCGGGATCGGCTACACCTTC.

In its sample, this clonotype ranks as medium-sized. The CDR3 sequence is CSARSTRDDQETQYF. The DNA of the CDR3 is TGCAGTGCTAGGTCGACCCGGGACGACCAAGAGACCCAGTACTTC. The chain employs TRBV20-1 and TRBJ2-5; tentatively, D is TRBD1 or TRBD2 (5 bases each). This CDR3 contains 15 residues. V lost 3 bases and J 0 bases, leaving 14 bases between the germline ends. Germline V gives CDR1 DFQATT, CDR2 SNEGSKA (reference sequence).

This clonotype turned up a few times. The V call is TRBV20-1, the J call TRBJ1-3; D gene unclear. V shed 7 bases and J shed 4 bases, with 14 bases lying between them. The CDR3 is 13 amino acids. CDR1 and CDR2 (germline): DFQATT, SNEGSKA (reference sequence). The CDR3 region has the DNA TGCAGTGGTTTGGTTATGGGGGGAAACACCATATATTTT. Residues: CSGLVMGGNTIYF.

The V and J genes are TRBV19 and TRBJ1-6; TRBD1 agrees at 9 bases. The CDR3 runs to 13 residues. Unmatched junction bases numbered 6, after V lost 4 bases and J lost 14 bases. The V gene's germline CDR1 is LNHDA and CDR2 SQIVND (reference sequence). The CDR3 bases are TGTGCCAGTAGTACCGGGACAGGGTATTCCCTCCACTTT. Protein sequence: CASSTGTGYSLHF. Supplemented by reference TRBV19 and TRBJ1-6, the full variable domain reads DGGITQSPKYLFRKEGQNVTLSCEQNLNHDAMYWYRQDPGQGLRLIYYSQIVNDFQKGDIAEGYSVSREKKESFPLTVTSAQKNPTAFYLCASSTGTGYSLHFGNGTRLTVT.

This clonotype occurred a few times. The chain is built from TRBV2 and TRBJ1-5, with TRBD1 as a possible D gene (5 bases). Germline loops: CDR1 SNHLY, CDR2 FYNNEI. The CDR3 consists of 13 residues. V was shortened by 3 bases and J by 6 bases, with 9 bases between the two germline ends. CDR3 region: CASSDREAQPQHF. CDR3 sequence (DNA): TGTGCCAGCAGTGACAGGGAGGCTCAGCCCCAGCATTTT.

The chain links TRBV11-2 to TRBJ2-5; TRBD2 matches 7 bases. Germline V gives CDR1 SGHAT, CDR2 FQNNGV. The CDR3 has 14 amino acids. J was trimmed by 5 bases and V by 6 bases; bases with no gene match: 9. CDR3 bases: TGTGCCAGCAGGAGGACTAGTAGTAGTGAGACCCAGTACTTC. It translates to CASRRTSSSETQYF. Full variable domain (remainder filled in from reference TRBV11-2 and TRBJ2-5): EAGVAQSPRYKIIEKRQSVAFWCNPISGHATLYWYQQILGQGPKLLIQFQNNGVVDDSQLPKDRFSAERLKGVDSTLKIQPAKLEDSAVYLCASRRTSSSETQYFGPGTRLLVL.

The chain carries TRBV20-1 and TRBJ2-3; possible D gene TRBD1, 5 bases. The germline V and J ends were trimmed by 5 bases and 3 bases, with 9 bases remaining between them. This CDR3 contains 12 residues. CDR1 DFQATT and CDR2 SNEGSKA come from the germline V gene (reference sequence). Here the CDR3 reads CSAGRETDTQYF. The CDR3 DNA reads as TGCAGTGCTGGCAGGGAAACAGATACGCAGTATTTT.

As regards this clonotype: This may be a read error: a much more frequent sequence differs by one nucleotide. The CDR3 DNA reads as TGTGCCAGCAGTGATAGGATCGCAGGCTCCTACGAGCAGTGCTTC. Translation gives CASSDRIAGSYEQCF. V and J are TRBV6-1 and TRBJ2-7; D is undetermined. The CDR3 totals 15 residues. The germline V gene encodes CDR1 MNHNS and CDR2 SASEGT.

This clonotype was observed a single time. The chain combines TRBV28 with TRBJ1-5; 9 bases map to TRBD1. The CDR3 loop spans 15 amino acids. V lost 6 bases, J lost 3 bases, and 6 bases stayed unmatched. Germline loops: CDR1 MDHEN, CDR2 SYDVKM. The CDR3 DNA is TGTGCCAGCAGCCGCCGGGACAGGGACAATCAGCCCCAGCATTTT. The encoded protein is CASSRRDRDNQPQHF.

The rearrangement links TRBV7-2 to TRBJ2-7, with D maybe TRBD1 (5 bases). V lost 4 bases and J 3 bases, leaving 10 bases between the germline ends. The CDR3 sequence is 13 residues long. CDR1 is SGHTA, CDR2 FQGNSA, per germline. This chain's CDR3 is CASSSQESYEQYF. The CDR3 DNA sequence: TGTGCCAGCAGCTCACAGGAGAGCTACGAGCAGTACTTC.

This clonotype has more than one count but fewer than ten. The chain has TRBV7-3 and TRBJ2-5; maybe TRBD2 (6 bases). Germline V lookup: CDR1 SGHTA, CDR2 FQGTGA. This CDR3 is 14 amino acids long. V lost 5 bases, J lost 4 bases, and 14 bases lay in between. DNA for the CDR3: TGTGCCAGCAGCCCCGGGACTTCCCCAGAGACCCAGTACTTC. It encodes CASSPGTSPETQYF. The full variable domain, with the rest looked up from reference TRBV7-3 and TRBJ2-5, is GAGVSQTPSNKVTEKGKYVELRCDPISGHTALYWYRQSLGQGPEFLIYFQGTGAADDSGLPNDRFFAVRPEGSVSTLKIQRTERGDSAVYLCASSPGTSPETQYFGPGTRLLVL.

The chain combines TRBV2 with TRBJ1-2, with 9 bases identical to TRBD1. The germline V gene encodes CDR1 SNHLY and CDR2 FYNNEI. J lost 7 bases, V lost 8 bases, and 11 bases had no gene match. The CDR3 runs to 14 residues. The CDR3 nucleotides are TGTGCCAGCTCCAGGGACAGGGTTTATGGTGGCTACACCTTC. Translated: CASSRDRVYGGYTF.

This clonotype was seen a few times. The chain employs TRBV6-5 and TRBJ2-3; D may be TRBD2 (6 bases). Germline V gene sequence: CDR1 MNHEY, CDR2 SVGAGI. The CDR3 is 14 amino acids. Trimming removed 3 bases at V and 0 bases at J, with 7 bases between. The DNA of the CDR3 is TGTGCCAGCAGTTATAGCGGAAGCACAGATACGCAGTATTTT. It is translated as CASSYSGSTDTQYF.

This clonotype showed up just once. This chain links TRBV5-1 with TRBJ2-7; maybe TRBD1 (6 bases). V was shortened by 4 bases and J by 6 bases, with 23 bases between the two germline ends. The CDR3 covers 16 residues. The germline V gene has CDR1 SGHRS and CDR2 YFSETQ. The CDR3 coding sequence is TGCGCCAGCAGCCAAGAAAGGGGGTTTAATATCCGCGAGCAGTACTTC. It translates to CASSQERGFNIREQYF.

V is TRBV20-1 and J is TRBJ2-1, with 7 nucleotides matching TRBD1. CDR1 and CDR2 from the germline V gene are DFQATT and SNEGSKA (reference sequence). The CDR3 has 15 residues. V dropped 0 bases and J dropped 6; count of bases not matched to a gene: 8. Here the CDR3 reads CSARDRRQGLNEQFF. The CDR3 DNA sequence: TGCAGTGCTAGAGATCGTAGACAGGGCCTCAATGAGCAGTTCTTC.

The V gene is TRBV6-1, the J gene TRBJ1-5; D gene uncertain. The CDR3 loop spans 16 amino acids. With 2 bases removed from V and 9 bases from J, the gap between germline ends came to 20 bases. The germline CDR1 and CDR2 sequences are MNHNS and SASEGT. CDR3 nucleotide sequence: TGTGCCAGCAGTGAACCCCTCCGGCGCCCCGGGCGGCCCCAGCATTTT. Protein: CASSEPLRRPGRPQHF.

The CDR3 loop reads CATSDPLTGVTDTQYF. The CDR3 DNA reads TGTGCCACCAGTGATCCGCTGACAGGGGTCACAGATACGCAGTATTTT. V gene TRBV24-1 combines with J gene TRBJ2-3; the match to TRBD1 covers 8 bases. J gave up 2 bases and V 3 bases, and 6 bases lay outside the gene matches. The CDR3 is 16 amino acids. The germline CDR1 and CDR2 sequences are KGHDR and SFDVKD.

There are a few counts of this clonotype. V is TRBV7-3 and J is TRBJ2-1, with D maybe TRBD1 (5 bases). V was shortened by 1 base and J by 0 bases, with 7 bases between the two germline ends. The CDR3 runs to 15 residues. Germline values: CDR1 SGHTA, CDR2 FQGTGA. The CDR3 DNA reads TGTGCCAGCAGCTTAAGGGGCCTCTCCTACAATGAGCAGTTCTTC. It translates to CASSLRGLSYNEQFF. Together with reference TRBV7-3 and TRBJ2-1, the CDR3 gives the full variable domain: GAGVSQTPSNKVTEKGKYVELRCDPISGHTALYWYRQSLGQGPEFLIYFQGTGAADDSGLPNDRFFAVRPEGSVSTLKIQRTERGDSAVYLCASSLRGLSYNEQFFGPGTRLTVL.

The chain joins TRBV20-1 to TRBJ1-3; D unresolved. The CDR3 loop spans 15 amino acids. Trimming removed 0 bases at V and 3 bases at J, with 12 bases between. CDR1 is DFQATT and CDR2 is SNEGSKA in the germline V gene (reference sequence). The CDR3 protein is CSARDGPHRGNTIYF. The CDR3 DNA is TGCAGTGCTAGAGATGGACCGCACCGTGGAAACACCATATATTTT.

The V gene is TRBV11-2, the J gene TRBJ2-7; TRBD2 matches at 11 bases. Germline V gene sequence: CDR1 SGHAT, CDR2 FQNNGV. This CDR3 contains 17 residues. J gave up 3 bases and V 1 base, and 8 bases lay outside the gene matches. The CDR3 DNA sequence: TGTGCCAGCAGCTTAGCTCGTCGACTAGCGGGAATCTACGAGCAGTACTTC. This gives the protein CASSLARRLAGIYEQYF. Full variable domain (missing parts from reference TRBV11-2 and TRBJ2-7): EAGVAQSPRYKIIEKRQSVAFWCNPISGHATLYWYQQILGQGPKLLIQFQNNGVVDDSQLPKDRFSAERLKGVDSTLKIQPAKLEDSAVYLCASSLARRLAGIYEQYFGPGTRLTVT.